The next 9 T cell receptor beta chains were all read from a single sample in a study of identical twins. TCRdb reprocessed the 5' RACE reads via MiXCR and lists one record per CDR3 protein. The repertoire holds around 370,000 distinct CDR3 sequences, roughly 9% seen once, with roughly 8.9% in the top ten. The source material was naive T cells sorted from blood. The source is a woman aged 45-65 years in good health.

This clonotype was observed a few times. The rearrangement uses TRBV3-1 and TRBJ2-1, with D possibly TRBD2 on 5 matching bases. Germline CDR1 LGHDT, CDR2 YNNKEL (reference sequence). This CDR3 spans 17 amino acids. Trimming stripped 4 bases from V and 0 bases from J, with 16 bases between. The CDR3 DNA is TGTGCCAGCAGCCCCCCGGGTAAGCGGAGCTCCTACAATGAGCAGTTCTTC. Its protein is CASSPPGKRSSYNEQFF.

This clonotype was detected only a few times. This rearrangement joins TRBV20-1 to TRBJ2-2, with TRBD2 matching 10 bases. CDR1 DFQATT and CDR2 SNEGSKA come from the germline V gene (reference sequence). After removal of 5 bases from V and 2 bases from J, the junction contained 2 bases not matched to a gene. CDR3 size: 14 residues. DNA of the CDR3: TGCAGTGCTTCTAGCGGGGGCAACACCGGGGAGCTGTTTTTT. It yields the protein CSASSGGNTGELFF.

This chain uses TRBV20-1 with TRBJ2-7; D remains ambiguous. Germline-derived CDR1 and CDR2 are DFQATT and SNEGSKA (reference sequence). The CDR3 totals 10 residues. V was trimmed by 7 bases and J by 3 bases, leaving 7 bases between them. Here the CDR3 reads CSVGYYEQYF. The DNA of the CDR3 is TGCAGTGTCGGGTACTACGAGCAGTACTTC.

V and J are TRBV12-3 or TRBV12-4 and TRBJ1-1; D gene ambiguous. The CDR3 is 11 residues long. Trimming removed 3 bases from V and 10 bases from J, with 9 bases in between. This CDR3 reads CASSFGGPAFF. As DNA, the CDR3 is TGTGCCAGCAGTTTTGGCGGACCAGCTTTCTTT.

This clonotype was recorded a few times. The chain recombines TRBV12-3 or TRBV12-4 with TRBJ2-3; unclear D gene. V was cut by 2 bases and J by 1 base, with 10 bases left in between. The CDR3 has 15 residues. This CDR3 is CASSLKVLRTDTQYF. CDR3 bases: TGTGCCAGCAGTTTAAAAGTGCTTCGCACAGATACGCAGTATTTT.

V and J are TRBV12-3 or TRBV12-4 and TRBJ2-1; the match to TRBD2 covers 7 bases. V lost 1 base, J lost 7 bases, and 7 bases stayed unmatched. The CDR3 spans 15 residues. The CDR3 loop is CASSLERTSSNEQFF. CDR3 coding DNA: TGTGCCAGCAGTTTAGAGCGGACTAGTAGTAATGAGCAGTTCTTC.

This clonotype occurred many times. The chain combines TRBV4-1 with TRBJ1-5, with D maybe TRBD1 (6 bases). V dropped 4 bases and J dropped 3 bases, with 13 bases sitting between them. Germline CDR1 is MGHRA and CDR2 is YSYEKL. CDR3 length: 15 residues. The chain's CDR3 is CASSPYMGANQPQHF. DNA of the CDR3: TGCGCCAGCAGCCCATATATGGGGGCCAATCAGCCCCAGCATTTT.

The chain carries TRBV9 and TRBJ1-4; no reliable D call. The V and J ends lost 0 bases and 9 bases respectively, with 9 bases between them. The CDR3 has 13 residues. CDR1 and CDR2 from the germline V gene are SGDLS and YYNGEE. The DNA for the CDR3 is TGTGCCAGCAGCGTAGAGGATGGACAAAAACTGTTTTTT. Encoded protein: CASSVEDGQKLFF.

This clonotype was counted ten times or more. J is TRBJ1-6 and V is TRBV12-3 or TRBV12-4; D is uncertain. V lost 3 bases and J lost 5, with 8 bases in between. The CDR3 consists of 14 residues. The CDR3 DNA is TGTGCCAGCAGTTTCGGTCGTCATAATTCACCCCTCCACTTT. It encodes CASSFGRHNSPLHF.